This TCR beta chain is from a study of T cell responses to AZD1222 COVID-19 vaccine. The germline V gene has CDR1 SGHNT and CDR2 YYREEE (reference sequence). The CDR3 contains 16 residues. The germline V and J ends were trimmed by 0 bases and 2 bases, with 9 bases remaining between them. Libraries were prepared by immunoSEQ multiplex PCR; TCRdb keeps only in-frame clonotypes and omits some of them. The sample consists of 200,000 or so clones, approximately 90% of them appearing once. This chain connects TRBV5-4 to TRBJ1-6; D uncertain. Sequenced here: peripheral blood, sampled on day 0 of AZD1222 vaccination. The clonotype comes from an adult in good health. The CDR3 coding sequence is TGTGCCAGCAGCTTGGGAGGGCCCGCCTATAATTCACCCCTCCACTTT. Its protein product is CASSLGGPAYNSPLHF.